The 19 T cell receptor beta chains presented below share a single source sample, sequenced in a study of T cell repertoires in cytomegalovirus infection. Using its own MiXCR run on the reads, TCRdb lists one record per CDR3 protein. The sample carries 500,000 or so distinct CDR3 sequences, 15% to 20% recorded once. The sequenced sample was CD8+ T cells from PBMCs. The receptors were sampled from a human donor in good health (CMV status not recorded). Some clones in this sample may be carry-over from other donors' samples.

V is TRBV27 and J is TRBJ2-1; TRBD2 might be the D (5 bases). The ends were cut back, 6 bases at V and 0 bases at J, with 24 bases in the middle. Per germline, CDR1 MNHEY and CDR2 SMNVEV (reference sequence). The CDR3 length is 19 residues. CDR3 sequence (DNA): TGTGCCAGCAGCCTAGCCCCATTAGGCTCCATAAGCTCCTACAATGAGCAGTTCTTC. This translates into CASSLAPLGSISSYNEQFF.

A few counts support this clonotype. The chain uses TRBV27 and TRBJ2-3; D gene unclear. Germline V gives CDR1 MNHEY, CDR2 SMNVEV (reference sequence). The CDR3 has 11 amino acids. Trimming shortened V by 8 bases and J by 0 bases, and 3 bases separated the two germline ends. The CDR3: CASLSTDTQYF. The CDR3 DNA reads TGTGCCAGCCTGAGCACAGATACGCAGTATTTT.

J is TRBJ2-7 and V is TRBV20-1, with TRBD2 matching over 11 bases. The CDR3 loop spans 16 amino acids. V lost 1 base to trimming and J lost 3 bases; unmatched junction nucleotides: 8. CDR1 and CDR2 from the germline V gene are DFQATT and SNEGSKA (reference sequence). The chain's CDR3 is CSARVLAGEKSYEQYF. The CDR3 coding sequence is TGCAGTGCTAGAGTACTAGCGGGAGAGAAGAGCTACGAGCAGTACTTC.

This clonotype was recorded at least ten times. CDR3 in DNA: TGTGCCAGCAGCTTATTCGATGCAGATACGCAGTATTTT. It codes for CASSLFDADTQYF. The chain joins TRBV7-2 to TRBJ2-3; the D is unclear. Looked up from germline, CDR1 is SGHTA and CDR2 is FQGNSA. The CDR3 contains 13 residues. V dropped 2 bases and J dropped 4 bases, with 7 bases sitting between them. Based on the CDR3 plus reference TRBV7-2 and TRBJ2-3, the full variable domain is GAGVSQSPSNKVTEKGKDVELRCDPISGHTALYWYRQSLGQGLEFLIYFQGNSAPDKSGLPSDRFSAERTGGSVSTLTIQRTQQEDSAVYLCASSLFDADTQYFGPGTRLTVL.

About this clonotype itself: This may come from a read error, since a much larger clone is one base off. The chain links TRBV5-6 to TRBJ1-1; tentative D call: TRBD1 (5 bases). The germline V gene has CDR1 SGHDT and CDR2 YYEEEE. The CDR3 is 19 amino acids. Trimming stripped 1 base from V and 4 bases from J, with 26 bases between. The CDR3 nucleotides read TGTGCCAGCAGCTTGAACGAGTGGACATTCGGGGCTCAGAGCACTGAAGCTTTCTTT. This codes for CASSLNEWTFGAQSTEAFF.

This clonotype has a handful of counts. CDR3 nucleotides: TGTGCCAGCAGTTTAAGAGCGGGAGGGCCTCACTACGAGCAGTACTTC. Protein product: CASSLRAGGPHYEQYF. This chain connects TRBV27 to TRBJ2-7, with TRBD2 matching over 10 bases. Germline CDR1 MNHEY, CDR2 SMNVEV (reference sequence). The ends lost 2 bases at V and 3 bases at J; junction bases unmatched: 7. This CDR3 spans 16 amino acids.

Details on this clonotype: Because the CDR3 is missing its conserved closing phenylalanine or tryptophan, this is likely a read error. V and J are TRBV27 and TRBJ2-7, with 12 positions matching TRBD2. The CDR3 sequence is 14 residues long. Germline CDR1 MNHEY, CDR2 SMNVEV (reference sequence). V dropped 6 bases and J dropped 7; count of bases not matched to a gene: 7. CDR3 in amino acids: CASRLTSGRTEQYL. CDR3 coding DNA: TGTGCCAGCAGGTTAACTAGCGGGAGGACTGAGCAGTACTTA.

This clonotype was observed a few times. The V and J genes are TRBV7-3 and TRBJ1-2, with D possibly matching TRBD1 (6 bases). CDR1 is SGHTA and CDR2 is FQGTGA in the germline V gene. The CDR3 length is 14 residues. Trimming removed 6 bases at V and 4 bases at J, with 15 bases between. The CDR3 spells CASRQERGGYGYTF. CDR3 nucleotide sequence: TGTGCCAGCAGACAAGAGAGGGGGGGCTATGGCTACACCTTC.

This clonotype was observed many times. This rearrangement joins TRBV11-2 to TRBJ2-1; D possibly corresponds to TRBD1 (6 bases). The CDR3 is 16 amino acids. The V gene lost 5 bases and the J gene lost 0 bases, with 14 bases spanning the gap. Germline loops: CDR1 SGHAT, CDR2 FQNNGV. CDR3 in amino acids: CASSLSTGSSYNEQFF. The CDR3 DNA sequence: TGTGCCAGCAGCCTTTCGACAGGCAGCTCCTACAATGAGCAGTTCTTC.

This clonotype was seen a handful of times. The DNA for the CDR3 is TGTGCCAGCAGTTACCCAGGGACTAGCCAGAGCTCCTACAATGAGCAGTTCTTC. It specifies CASSYPGTSQSSYNEQFF. The V and J genes are TRBV6-5 and TRBJ2-1; TRBD2 matches 9 bases. The CDR3 totals 18 residues. After removal of 2 bases from V and 0 bases from J, the junction contained 8 bases not matched to a gene. The germline gives CDR1 MNHEY, CDR2 SVGAGI.

This clonotype was detected a few times. V usage is TRBV28 and J usage is TRBJ1-1; D unclear. The CDR3 contains 11 residues. V lost 6 bases, J lost 8 bases, and 10 bases lay in between. Germline assignment: CDR1 MDHEN and CDR2 SYDVKM. The CDR3 loop is CASSRKPEAFF. The CDR3 bases are TGTGCCAGCAGCCGTAAGCCAGAAGCTTTCTTT.

V is TRBV5-1 and J is TRBJ2-7; the D gene is possibly TRBD1 (6 bases). The CDR3 is 13 amino acids. The germline V gene encodes CDR1 SGHRS and CDR2 YFSETQ. Trimming shortened V by 4 bases and J by 0 bases, and 8 bases separated the two germline ends. The CDR3 is CASSADSSYEQYF. In DNA form, the CDR3 reads TGCGCCAGCAGCGCGGACAGCTCCTACGAGCAGTACTTC. Full variable domain (remainder filled in from reference TRBV5-1 and TRBJ2-7): KAGVTQTPRYLIKTRGQQVTLSCSPISGHRSVSWYQQTPGQGLQFLFEYFSETQRNKGNFPGRFSGRQFSNSRSEMNVSTLELGDSALYLCASSADSSYEQYFGPGTRLTVT.

This clonotype was observed many times. This rearrangement joins TRBV5-1 to TRBJ1-1; D is unclear. Germline CDR1 and CDR2: SGHRS and YFSETQ. The CDR3 loop spans 14 amino acids. Between the trimmed V and J ends, which lost 4 bases and 0 bases, there was a span of 10 bases. CDR3 DNA: TGCGCCAGCAGCCCAAGTTTGATGAACACTGAAGCTTTCTTT. This encodes CASSPSLMNTEAFF.

Many counts were recorded for this clonotype. The genes are TRBV5-6 and TRBJ1-1; a weak D match, TRBD1 (5 bases). Trimming pared 4 bases from V and 4 bases from J, leaving 14 bases between. This CDR3 has 14 residues. The germline CDR1 and CDR2 sequences are SGHDT and YYEEEE. CDR3 residues: CASSVDTWGTEAFF. The CDR3 DNA reads TGTGCCAGCAGCGTGGACACCTGGGGCACTGAAGCTTTCTTT.

The rearrangement uses TRBV2 and TRBJ2-1, with TRBD2 matching 10 bases. The CDR3 is made up of 14 amino acids. V shed 4 bases, J shed 6 bases, and the junction held 3 bases outside the gene matches. The germline V gene encodes CDR1 SNHLY and CDR2 FYNNEI. DNA for the CDR3: TGTGCCAGCAGTGCCCAGCGGGGGGGCAATGAGCAGTTCTTC. Protein: CASSAQRGGNEQFF.

At least ten counts were recorded for this clonotype. The V gene is TRBV11-2, the J gene TRBJ2-1; 14 bases fit TRBD2. This CDR3 contains 16 residues. The V gene's germline CDR1 is SGHAT and CDR2 FQNNGV. Trimming at V came to 4 bases and at J to 4 bases, leaving 3 bases not matched to a gene. The CDR3 DNA sequence: TGTGCCAGCAGCTCCCGGACTAGCGGGGGGTACAATGAGCAGTTCTTC. Amino acid sequence: CASSSRTSGGYNEQFF.

For this clonotype: A much larger clone lies one base from this, so it may be a read error. V usage is TRBV29-1 and J usage is TRBJ1-1, with D tentatively TRBD1 (6 bases). This CDR3 contains 13 residues. CDR1 is SQVTM and CDR2 is ANQGSEA in the germline V gene. CDR3 region: CSAPGHRNTEALF. CDR3 nucleotide sequence: TGCAGCGCTCCGGGACACCGGAACACTGAAGCTCTCTTT.

Many counts were recorded for this clonotype. The chain combines TRBV6-2 or TRBV6-3 with TRBJ2-1; 9 bases fit TRBD2. This CDR3 contains 19 residues. V dropped 0 bases and J dropped 2; count of bases not matched to a gene: 11. Germline loops: CDR1 MNHEY, CDR2 SVGEGT. Written as DNA, the CDR3 is TGTGCCAGCAGTTACTCCTCCGGGGGAGCGGGAGGACCCTACAATGAGCAGTTCTTC. This codes for CASSYSSGGAGGPYNEQFF.

There are many counts of this clonotype. The chain is built from TRBV24-1 and TRBJ2-2; the D gene is possibly TRBD1 (5 bases). The CDR3 loop spans 18 amino acids. V lost 5 bases to trimming and J lost 0 bases, with 18 bases between them. In germline, CDR1 is KGHDR, CDR2 SFDVKD. CDR3 amino acids: CATSVGPGLSPNTGELFF. CDR3 bases: TGTGCCACCAGTGTAGGTCCAGGGCTAAGCCCGAACACCGGGGAGCTGTTTTTT.